This T cell receptor beta chain was identified in a study of blood T cell repertoires in COVID-19. Study-wide background: Specimens from acute and convalescent COVID-19 originated in the United States, Italy and Spain.

The V and J ends lost 5 bases and 0 bases respectively, with 17 bases between them. The length of the CDR3 is 17 residues. The germline CDR1 and CDR2 sequences are SNHLY and FYNNEI. Sequencing was performed with immunoSEQ multiplex PCR; in TCRdb, only in-frame clones are kept and a portion is missing. The data contain 200,000 to 300,000 clones, around 90% of them singletons. This chain connects TRBV2 to TRBJ1-5; D remains unclear. The clonotype comes from a woman between 35 and 50 years old with acute or convalescent COVID-19. Sequenced material: peripheral blood. CDR3 sequence reads: CASSLEGQLYSNQPQHF. The CDR3 DNA follows: TGTGCCAGCAGTTTAGAGGGCCAGCTTTATAGCAATCAGCCCCAGCATTTT.